The 15 T cell receptor beta chains below were found in one sample sequenced in a study of blood T cell repertoires in COVID-19. Assay used: immunoSEQ multiplex PCR; TCRdb lists only in-frame clones, some missing. The sample carries more than 95,000 clones, more than 65% recorded once. Material for sequencing was peripheral blood. These receptor sequences come from a human donor in a cohort sampled during active COVID-19.

The chain joins TRBV7-9 to TRBJ2-7; 8 nucleotides line up with TRBD1. With 6 bases clipped from V and 2 bases from J, the junction kept 12 bases outside the gene matches. The CDR3 has 16 amino acids. CDR1 and CDR2 from the germline V gene are SEHNR and FQNEAQ (reference sequence). This CDR3 is CASSFIRGLRTYEQYF. In nucleotides, the CDR3 is TGTGCCAGCAGTTTTATCAGGGGGCTTAGGACCTACGAGCAGTACTTC.

The rearrangement joins TRBV5-1 to TRBJ2-7, with 7 nucleotides matching TRBD1. Germline CDR1 SGHRS, CDR2 YFSETQ. The V segment lost 4 bases and the J segment 5 bases; nucleotides outside the gene matches: 6. The CDR3 totals 13 residues. The CDR3 nucleotides read TGCGCCAGCAGCGTGACAGGGTTGCACGAGCAGTACTTC. It codes for CASSVTGLHEQYF.

This chain uses TRBV10-3 with TRBJ2-2; 8 bases map to TRBD2. V trimming: 5 bases; J trimming: 0 bases; junction bases outside the gene matches: 11. This CDR3 spans 18 amino acids. CDR1 is ENHRY and CDR2 is SYGVKD in the germline V gene. The CDR3 sequence is CAISRVTAGGSNTGELFF. The CDR3 DNA reads as TGTGCCATCAGTCGTGTTACTGCGGGGGGCTCGAACACCGGGGAGCTGTTTTTT.

The chain recombines TRBV4-3 with TRBJ1-3, with D perhaps matching TRBD1 (5 bases). Germline V gene data show CDR1 as LGHNA and CDR2 as YSLEER. This CDR3 has 15 residues. V lost 0 bases and J lost 2, with 8 bases in between. The CDR3 region is CASSQDGRAGNTIYF. The DNA of the CDR3 is TGCGCCAGCAGCCAAGACGGCAGGGCTGGAAACACCATATATTTT.

The chain carries TRBV2 and TRBJ2-1; weak D call: TRBD2 (5 bases). CDR1 and CDR2 (germline): SNHLY, FYNNEI. The CDR3 runs to 17 residues. Trimming took off 8 bases at V and 4 bases at J, with 24 bases between the two ends. The CDR3 DNA reads as TGTGCCAGCGCGCCCGGCCAAAGGAGCGGAGTATACAATGAGCAGTTCTTC. Residues: CASAPGQRSGVYNEQFF.

This chain connects TRBV4-2 to TRBJ1-5, with 7 bases fitting TRBD1. The CDR3 runs to 17 residues. From germline, CDR1 is LGHNA and CDR2 YNFKEQ. Unmatched junction bases numbered 5, after V lost 0 bases and J lost 0 bases. CDR3 loop: CASSQEGDSHSNQPQHF. In DNA, the CDR3 is TGTGCCAGCAGCCAAGAAGGGGACAGTCATAGCAATCAGCCCCAGCATTTT.

The gene calls are TRBV9 and TRBJ2-3; D ambiguous. The CDR3 length is 13 residues. Trimming took 2 bases from V and 6 from J, leaving 10 bases between them. Germline lookup yields CDR1 SGDLS and CDR2 YYNGEE. In DNA form, the CDR3 reads TGTGCCAGCAGCGTTCCCCCAGCGGATACGCAGTATTTT. This gives the protein CASSVPPADTQYF.

The chain combines TRBV5-1 with TRBJ2-5, with D perhaps TRBD2 (7 bases). From germline, CDR1 is SGHRS and CDR2 YFSETQ. CDR3 length: 14 amino acids. Deletions cut 5 bases from V and 0 bases from J, with 11 bases between. This CDR3 is CASSEGGYQETQYF. In DNA, the CDR3 is TGCGCCAGCAGTGAGGGGGGGTACCAAGAGACCCAGTACTTC. The complete variable domain, with remaining parts taken from reference TRBV5-1 and TRBJ2-5, reads KAGVTQTPRYLIKTRGQQVTLSCSPISGHRSVSWYQQTPGQGLQFLFEYFSETQRNKGNFPGRFSGRQFSNSRSEMNVSTLELGDSALYLCASSEGGYQETQYFGPGTRLLVL.

The chain uses TRBV2 and TRBJ2-1; 9 positions agree with TRBD1. CDR3 size: 15 residues. With 5 bases clipped from V and 4 bases from J, the junction kept 6 bases outside the gene matches. The germline V gene has CDR1 SNHLY and CDR2 FYNNEI. The CDR3 loop reads CASSRTGAFYNEQFF. CDR3 nucleotide sequence: TGTGCCAGCAGTCGGACAGGGGCCTTTTACAATGAGCAGTTCTTC.

This chain joins TRBV7-2 and TRBJ2-3; 12 positions agree with TRBD2. V lost 1 base to trimming and J lost 6 bases; unmatched junction nucleotides: 5. The CDR3 extends over 16 amino acids. Germline V CDR1 and CDR2: SGHTA, FQGNSA. The CDR3 DNA reads as TGTGCCAGCAGCTTAGGGACTAGCGGGGCGGGGGATACGCAGTATTTT. It yields the protein CASSLGTSGAGDTQYF. The entire variable domain, with the rest obtained from reference TRBV7-2 and TRBJ2-3, is as follows: GAGVSQSPSNKVTEKGKDVELRCDPISGHTALYWYRQSLGQGLEFLIYFQGNSAPDKSGLPSDRFSAERTGGSVSTLTIQRTQQEDSAVYLCASSLGTSGAGDTQYFGPGTRLTVL.

J is TRBJ2-3 and V is TRBV11-3; 7 nucleotides agree with TRBD2. Trimming at V came to 5 bases and at J to 5 bases, leaving 4 bases not matched to a gene. The germline V gene has CDR1 SGHNT and CDR2 YENEEA. The CDR3 runs 13 residues. CDR3 region: CASSATSVDTQYF. CDR3 nucleotides: TGTGCCAGCAGCGCCACTAGCGTAGATACGCAGTATTTT. Full variable domain (missing parts from reference TRBV11-3 and TRBJ2-3): EAGVVQSPRYKIIEKKQPVAFWCNPISGHNTLYWYLQNLGQGPELLIRYENEEAVDDSQLPKDRFSAERLKGVDSTLKIQPAELGDSAVYLCASSATSVDTQYFGPGTRLTVL.

The chain links TRBV27 to TRBJ2-7, with TRBD1 matching 8 bases. V gave up 5 bases and J gave up 3 bases; unmatched junction bases: 6. This CDR3 comprises 14 residues. CDR1 and CDR2 from the germline V gene are MNHEY and SMNVEV (reference sequence). CDR3 sequence: CASSPTQGVYEQYF. The CDR3 bases are TGTGCCAGCAGTCCAACACAGGGGGTCTACGAGCAGTACTTC.

The chain is built from TRBV6-6 and TRBJ2-7; TRBD2 is a possible D gene (5 bases). CDR1 is MNHNY, CDR2 SVGAGI, per germline (reference sequence). Between the trimmed V and J ends, which lost 7 bases and 3 bases, there was a span of 13 bases. The CDR3 is 13 amino acids. This chain's CDR3 is CASKLGLDYEQYF. CDR3 nucleotide sequence: TGTGCCAGCAAACTAGGTCTGGACTACGAGCAGTACTTC.

This sequence joins TRBV27 and TRBJ2-3, with 12 bases aligning to TRBD1. In germline, CDR1 is MNHEY, CDR2 SMNVEV (reference sequence). The ends lost 6 bases at V and 4 bases at J; junction bases unmatched: 5. The CDR3 has 15 amino acids. CDR3 nucleotides: TGTGCCAGCAGGACCGGGACAGGGGGCGCAGATACGCAGTATTTT. Protein product: CASRTGTGGADTQYF.

The chain couples TRBV14 to TRBJ2-2; 10 bases align to TRBD2. There are 17 residues in the CDR3. Germline CDR1 is SGHDN and CDR2 is FVKESK. Trimming removed 2 bases from V and 7 bases from J; junction bases left unmatched: 10. The CDR3 protein is CASSQKGLAGEIGELFF. CDR3 coding DNA: TGTGCCAGCAGCCAAAAGGGCCTAGCGGGAGAGATCGGGGAGCTGTTTTTT.